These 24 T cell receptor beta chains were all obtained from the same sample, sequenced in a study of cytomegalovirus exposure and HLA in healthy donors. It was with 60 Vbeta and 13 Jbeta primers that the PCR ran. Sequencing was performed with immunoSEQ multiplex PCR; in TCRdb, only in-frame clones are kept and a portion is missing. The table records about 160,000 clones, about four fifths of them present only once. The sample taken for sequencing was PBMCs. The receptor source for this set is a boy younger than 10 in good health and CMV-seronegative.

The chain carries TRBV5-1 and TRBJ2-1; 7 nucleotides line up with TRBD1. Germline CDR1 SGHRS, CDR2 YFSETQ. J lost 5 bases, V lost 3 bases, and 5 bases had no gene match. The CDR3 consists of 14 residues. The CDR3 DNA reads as TGCGCCAGCAGCTACCGGACAGGCCACAATGAGCAGTTCTTC. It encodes CASSYRTGHNEQFF. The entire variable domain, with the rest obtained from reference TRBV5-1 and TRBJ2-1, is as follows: KAGVTQTPRYLIKTRGQQVTLSCSPISGHRSVSWYQQTPGQGLQFLFEYFSETQRNKGNFPGRFSGRQFSNSRSEMNVSTLELGDSALYLCASSYRTGHNEQFFGPGTRLTVL.

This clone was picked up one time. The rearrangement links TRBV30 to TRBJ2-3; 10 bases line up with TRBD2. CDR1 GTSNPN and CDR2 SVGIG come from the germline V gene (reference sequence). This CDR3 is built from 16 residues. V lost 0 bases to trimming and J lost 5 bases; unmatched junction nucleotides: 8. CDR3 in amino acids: CAWSVGGSGRVDTQYF. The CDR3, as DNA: TGTGCCTGGAGTGTGGGTGGAAGCGGGAGGGTAGATACGCAGTATTTT.

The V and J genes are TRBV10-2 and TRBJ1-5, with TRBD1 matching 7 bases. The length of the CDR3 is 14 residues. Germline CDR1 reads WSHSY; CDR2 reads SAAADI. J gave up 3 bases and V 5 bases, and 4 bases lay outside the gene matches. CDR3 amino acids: CASSRQGSNQPQHF. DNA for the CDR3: TGCGCCAGCAGTCGACAGGGTTCCAATCAGCCCCAGCATTTT.

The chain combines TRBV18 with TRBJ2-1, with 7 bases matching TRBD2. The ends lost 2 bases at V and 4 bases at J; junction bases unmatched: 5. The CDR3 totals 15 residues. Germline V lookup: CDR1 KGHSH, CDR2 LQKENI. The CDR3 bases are TGTGCCAGCTCACCAACTAGCGTCAGATACAATGAGCAGTTCTTC. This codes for CASSPTSVRYNEQFF.

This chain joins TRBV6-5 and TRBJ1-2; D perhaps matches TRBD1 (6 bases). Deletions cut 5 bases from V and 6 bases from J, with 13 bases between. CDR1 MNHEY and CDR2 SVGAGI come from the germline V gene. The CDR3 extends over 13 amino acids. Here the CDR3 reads CASSRGGRDGYTF. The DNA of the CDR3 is TGTGCCAGCAGTAGGGGGGGTCGGGATGGCTACACCTTC.

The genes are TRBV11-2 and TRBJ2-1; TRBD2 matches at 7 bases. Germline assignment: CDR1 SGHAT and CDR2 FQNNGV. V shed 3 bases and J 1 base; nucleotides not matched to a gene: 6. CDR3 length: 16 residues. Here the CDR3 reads CASSFQPLASYNEQFF. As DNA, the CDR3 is TGTGCCAGCAGCTTCCAACCACTAGCGTCCTACAATGAGCAGTTCTTC.

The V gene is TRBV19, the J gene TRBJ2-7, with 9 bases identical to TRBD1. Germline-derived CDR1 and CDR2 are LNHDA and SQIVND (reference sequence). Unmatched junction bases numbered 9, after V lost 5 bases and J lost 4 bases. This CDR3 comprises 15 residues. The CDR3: CASSSPGQGFYEQYF. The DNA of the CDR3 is TGTGCCAGTAGTTCCCCGGGACAGGGCTTTTACGAGCAGTACTTC.

In DNA form, the CDR3 reads TGTGCCAGCAGAGCCTCCCGGGGAAACACTGAAGCTTTCTTT. This translates into CASRASRGNTEAFF. The genes are TRBV2 and TRBJ1-1, with D unresolved. Germline CDR1 SNHLY, CDR2 FYNNEI. The CDR3 has 14 amino acids. Trimming cost V 6 bases and J 2 bases, with 13 bases left between them. Together with reference TRBV2 and TRBJ1-1, the CDR3 gives the full variable domain: EPEVTQTPSHQVTQMGQEVILRCVPISNHLYFYWYRQILGQKVEFLVSFYNNEISEKSEIFDDQFSVERPDGSNFTLKIRSTKLEDSAMYFCASRASRGNTEAFFGQGTRLTVV.

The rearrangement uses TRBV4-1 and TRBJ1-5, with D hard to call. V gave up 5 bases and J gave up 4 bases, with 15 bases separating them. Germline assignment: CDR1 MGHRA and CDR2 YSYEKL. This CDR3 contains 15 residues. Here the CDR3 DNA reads TGCGCCAGCAGCACCCGGGAGGGCGAGAATCAGCCCCAGCATTTT. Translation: CASSTREGENQPQHF.

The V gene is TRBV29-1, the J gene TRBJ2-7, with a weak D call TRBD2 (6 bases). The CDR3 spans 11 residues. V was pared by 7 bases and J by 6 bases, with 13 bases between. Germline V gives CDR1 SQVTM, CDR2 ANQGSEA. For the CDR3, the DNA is TGCAGCGGGGGGGAAATCAGCGAGCAGTACTTC. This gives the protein CSGGEISEQYF.

The DNA for the CDR3 is TGTGCCTGGTTAAGCGGGAGCTTGGGGTTGGAGACCCAGTACTTC. Translation: CAWLSGSLGLETQYF. The chain links TRBV30 to TRBJ2-5, with TRBD2 matching 8 bases. The ends lost 5 bases at V and 5 bases at J; junction bases unmatched: 13. The CDR3 contains 15 residues. Germline V gives CDR1 GTSNPN, CDR2 SVGIG (reference sequence).

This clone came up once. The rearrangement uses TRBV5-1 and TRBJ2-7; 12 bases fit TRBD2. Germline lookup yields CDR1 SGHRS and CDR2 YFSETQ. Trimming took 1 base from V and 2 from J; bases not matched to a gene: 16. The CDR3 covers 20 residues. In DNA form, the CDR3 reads TGCGCCAGCAGCTTGCCCTGGACTAGCGGGACCCCCTCGTATCCCTACGAGCAGTACTTC. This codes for CASSLPWTSGTPSYPYEQYF.

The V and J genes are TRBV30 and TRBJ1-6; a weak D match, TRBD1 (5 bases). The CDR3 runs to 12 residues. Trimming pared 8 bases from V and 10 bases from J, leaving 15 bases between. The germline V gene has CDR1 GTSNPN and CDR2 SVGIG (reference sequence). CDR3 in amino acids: CAVGGSKSPLHF. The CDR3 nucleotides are TGTGCCGTTGGGGGGTCGAAATCACCCCTCCACTTT.

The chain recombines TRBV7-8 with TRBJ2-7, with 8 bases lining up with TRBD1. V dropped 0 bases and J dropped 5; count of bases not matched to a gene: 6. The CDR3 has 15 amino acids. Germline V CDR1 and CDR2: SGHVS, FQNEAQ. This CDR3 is CASSLARQGAHEQYF. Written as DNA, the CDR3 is TGTGCCAGCAGCTTAGCCAGGCAGGGGGCGCACGAGCAGTACTTC. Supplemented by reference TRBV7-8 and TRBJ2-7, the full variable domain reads GAGVSQSPRYKVAKRGQDVALRCDPISGHVSLFWYQQALGQGPEFLTYFQNEAQLDKSGLPSDRFFAERPEGSVSTLKIQRTQQEDSAVYLCASSLARQGAHEQYFGPGTRLTVT.

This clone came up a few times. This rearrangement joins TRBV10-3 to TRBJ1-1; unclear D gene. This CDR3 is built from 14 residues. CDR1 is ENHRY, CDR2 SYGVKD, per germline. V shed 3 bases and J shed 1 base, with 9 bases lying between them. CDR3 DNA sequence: TGTGCCATCAGTGACCTCCGGGAGAACACTGAAGCTTTCTTT. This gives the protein CAISDLRENTEAFF.

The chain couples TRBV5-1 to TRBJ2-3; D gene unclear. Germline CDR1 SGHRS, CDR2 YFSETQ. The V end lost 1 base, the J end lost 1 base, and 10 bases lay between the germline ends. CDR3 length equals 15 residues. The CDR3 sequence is CASSLSGLGTDTQYF. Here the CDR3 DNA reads TGCGCCAGCAGCTTGTCAGGTTTGGGCACAGATACGCAGTATTTT.

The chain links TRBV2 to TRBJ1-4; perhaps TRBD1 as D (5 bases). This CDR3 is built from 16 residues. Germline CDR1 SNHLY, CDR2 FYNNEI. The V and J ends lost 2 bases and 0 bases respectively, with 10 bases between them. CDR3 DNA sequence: TGTGCCAGCAGTGAAAGGACGACAGCAACTAATGAAAAACTGTTTTTT. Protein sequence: CASSERTTATNEKLFF.

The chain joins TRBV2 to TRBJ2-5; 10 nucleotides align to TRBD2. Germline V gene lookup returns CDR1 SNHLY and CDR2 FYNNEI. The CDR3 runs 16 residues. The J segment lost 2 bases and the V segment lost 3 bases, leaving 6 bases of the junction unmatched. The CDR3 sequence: CASSDRLAGSQETQYF. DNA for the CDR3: TGTGCCAGCAGTGATCGACTAGCGGGCTCTCAAGAGACCCAGTACTTC.

DNA of the CDR3: TGCGCCAGCAGCCAAGTAAGGGGTCAAGAGACCCAGTACTTC. It encodes CASSQVRGQETQYF. V usage is TRBV4-1 and J usage is TRBJ2-5, with D perhaps matching TRBD1 (5 bases). The CDR3 contains 14 residues. The ends were cut back, 1 base at V and 2 bases at J, with 8 bases in the middle. CDR1 MGHRA and CDR2 YSYEKL come from the germline V gene.

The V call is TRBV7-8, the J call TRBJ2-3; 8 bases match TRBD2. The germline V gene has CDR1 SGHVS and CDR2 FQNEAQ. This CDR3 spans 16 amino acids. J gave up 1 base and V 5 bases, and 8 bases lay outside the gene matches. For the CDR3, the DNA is TGTGCCAGCAGCATGGCAGGGACTAGTGGCACAGATACGCAGTATTTT. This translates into CASSMAGTSGTDTQYF.

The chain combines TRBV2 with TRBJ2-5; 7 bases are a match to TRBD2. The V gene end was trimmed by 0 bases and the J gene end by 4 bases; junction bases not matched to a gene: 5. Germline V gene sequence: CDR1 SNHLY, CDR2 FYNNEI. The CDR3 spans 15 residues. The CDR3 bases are TGTGCCAGCAGTGAAGCTAGGACTAGACGAGAGACCCAGTACTTC. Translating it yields CASSEARTRRETQYF.

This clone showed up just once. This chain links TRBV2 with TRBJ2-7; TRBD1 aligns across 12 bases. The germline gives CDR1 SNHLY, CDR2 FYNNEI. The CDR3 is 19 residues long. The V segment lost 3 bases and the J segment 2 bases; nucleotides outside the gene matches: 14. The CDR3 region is CASSEYRDRGRRSTYEQYF. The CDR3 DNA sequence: TGTGCCAGCAGTGAGTACCGGGACAGGGGGCGCAGGTCGACCTACGAGCAGTACTTC.

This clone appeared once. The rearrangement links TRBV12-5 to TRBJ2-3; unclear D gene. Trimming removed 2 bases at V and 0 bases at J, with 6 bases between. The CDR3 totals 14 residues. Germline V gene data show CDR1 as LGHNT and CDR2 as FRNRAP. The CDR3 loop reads CASGLSTSTDTQYF. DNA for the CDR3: TGTGCTAGTGGTTTGTCCACTAGCACAGATACGCAGTATTTT. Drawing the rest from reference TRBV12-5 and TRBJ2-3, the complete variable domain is DARVTQTPRHKVTEMGQEVTMRCQPILGHNTVFWYRQTMMQGLELLAYFRNRAPLDDSGMPKDRFSAEMPDATLATLKIQPSEPRDSAVYFCASGLSTSTDTQYFGPGTRLTVL.

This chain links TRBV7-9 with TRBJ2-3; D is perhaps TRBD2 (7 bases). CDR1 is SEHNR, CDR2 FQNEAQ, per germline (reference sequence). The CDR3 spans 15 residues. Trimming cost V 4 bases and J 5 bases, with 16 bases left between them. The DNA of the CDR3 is TGTGCCAGCAGCTGGAGGGGGGGGAGTGGAGATACGCAGTATTTT. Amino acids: CASSWRGGSGDTQYF.